This TCR beta chain was sequenced for a study of cytomegalovirus exposure and HLA in healthy donors. Study observations and caveats: One cluster of highly shared sequence variants probably arose as a sequencing artifact. An apparent linkage of common viral pathogens to several of the most significant clusters emerged in a later analysis.

As for this clone: No antigen is known for it.

The CDR3 has 16 amino acids. V lost 4 bases to trimming and J lost 0 bases; unmatched junction nucleotides: 5. Per the germline V gene, CDR1 is KGHSH and CDR2 is LQKENI. The PCR made use of 60 Vbeta and 13 Jbeta primers. Using immunoSEQ multiplex PCR, the repertoire was profiled, and TCRdb retains in-frame clones only, with some absent. The sample includes 38,000 or so clones. The chain couples TRBV18 to TRBJ2-7, with 11 bases fitting TRBD2. The source of this sequence is a man in his forties in good health and CMV-seropositive. The sample taken for sequencing was PBMCs. The CDR3 sequence is CASSLSGTSGSYEQYF. The CDR3 DNA reads as TGTGCCAGCTCACTTTCCGGGACTAGCGGCTCCTACGAGCAGTACTTC.